The next 17 T cell receptor beta chains were all read from a single sample in a study of metastatic and nonmetastatic thyroid tumors. TCRdb re-called the PCR reads through MiXCR. The data contain around 23,000 clones, 22% of them singletons. The entire patient cohort was treatment-naive prior to thyroid surgery. The material sequenced was tumor tissue. Receptor source: a female donor with papillary thyroid cancer or a benign thyroid nodule (not recorded which). Some clones in this sample may be carry-over from other donors' samples.

This clone was recorded many times. With a much larger clone just one base away, this may be a read error. This rearrangement joins TRBV6-2 or TRBV6-3 to TRBJ2-3; no clear D. This CDR3 region has 12 residues. V was pared by 6 bases and J by 8 bases, with 12 bases between. In germline, CDR1 is MNHEY, CDR2 SVGEGT. As DNA, the CDR3 is TGTGCCAGCAGAACGGGTATAGGTACGCAGTATTTT. Protein: CASRTGIGTQYF.

The chain uses TRBV4-2 and TRBJ2-6, with 9 bases identical to TRBD1. There are 16 residues in the CDR3. Germline V gene lookup returns CDR1 LGHNA and CDR2 YNFKEQ. V shed 3 bases, J shed 0 bases, and the junction held 0 bases outside the gene matches. The CDR3 here is CASSQGQGSGANVLTF. CDR3 in DNA: TGTGCCAGCAGCCAGGGACAGGGCTCTGGGGCCAACGTCCTGACTTTC.

The chain is built from TRBV20-1 and TRBJ2-1; 10 nucleotides align to TRBD2. Germline CDR1 and CDR2: DFQATT and SNEGSKA (reference sequence). This CDR3 spans 19 amino acids. J gave up 6 bases and V 2 bases, and 19 bases lay outside the gene matches. CDR3 bases: TGCAGTGCTAGAAGAGTTAACGCAGCGGGAGGGATAATGGCCAATGAGCAGTTCTTC. Translation: CSARRVNAAGGIMANEQFF.

The sample holds many counts of this clone. Other DNA sequences in the same sample also yield this CDR3. The gene calls are TRBV11-2 and TRBJ2-3; TRBD2 is a possible D gene (6 bases). The CDR3 is 15 residues long. The germline V gene encodes CDR1 SGHAT and CDR2 FQNNGV. The V end lost 0 bases, the J end lost 1 base, and 8 bases lay between the germline ends. The CDR3 coding sequence is TGTGCCAGCAGCTTAGACGGGGGAGGCACAGATACGCAGTATTTT. It translates to CASSLDGGGTDTQYF.

This clone came up many times. The chain combines TRBV7-8 with TRBJ2-7; tentative D call: TRBD2 (7 bases). Germline V gene data show CDR1 as SGHVS and CDR2 as FQNEAQ. V dropped 1 base and J dropped 2 bases, with 18 bases sitting between them. The CDR3 has 17 residues. The chain's CDR3 is CASSLGRARGGAYEQYF. CDR3 coding DNA: TGTGCCAGCAGCTTAGGACGGGCTAGAGGGGGGGCCTACGAGCAGTACTTC.

By share of the sample, this clone is medium-sized. The rearrangement uses TRBV6-5 and TRBJ2-2; 12 positions match TRBD2. CDR3 length: 16 residues. V dropped 1 base and J dropped 4; count of bases not matched to a gene: 1. Germline CDR1 MNHEY, CDR2 SVGAGI. CDR3 DNA: TGTGCCAGCAGTTACTTGACTAGCGGGAGCACCGGGGAGCTGTTTTTT. Residues: CASSYLTSGSTGELFF.

The table lists this clone with a count of one. This rearrangement joins TRBV7-9 to TRBJ2-2; D is undetermined. Per the germline V gene, CDR1 is SEHNR and CDR2 is FQNEAQ (reference sequence). Trimming stripped 1 base from V and 7 bases from J, with 10 bases between. This CDR3 spans 14 amino acids. The CDR3 nucleotides read TGTGCCAGCAGCTTAGTCTTAGCCTACGGGGAGCTGTTTTTT. Translation gives CASSLVLAYGELFF.

On this clone itself: Because the CDR3's place on the DNA is in doubt, the DNA is left out and the CDR3 is given as listed by TCRdb. The chain carries TRBV24-1 and TRBJ2-2. Per the germline V gene, CDR1 is KGHDR and CDR2 is SFDVKD. From its first to its last residue, the CDR3 has 14 amino acids. The CDR3 reads CATSERFRFGELFF.

The J gene is TRBJ2-5, the V gene TRBV5-1; D gene ambiguous. There are 13 residues in the CDR3. Germline V gene lookup returns CDR1 SGHRS and CDR2 YFSETQ. V lost 4 bases to trimming and J lost 1 base, with 8 bases between them. The CDR3 protein is CASSPYVQETQYF. The CDR3 DNA reads as TGCGCCAGCAGCCCTTATGTCCAAGAGACCCAGTACTTC.

This clone was seen repeatedly, ten times or more. This chain's CDR3 is CSAPDRLKGETQYF. The DNA for the CDR3 is TGCAGTGCACCCGACAGGTTGAAGGGCGAGACCCAGTACTTC. The J gene is TRBJ2-5, the V gene TRBV20-1, with D possibly being TRBD1 (6 bases). The CDR3 has 14 residues. Germline V gene lookup returns CDR1 DFQATT and CDR2 SNEGSKA (reference sequence). V gave up 6 bases and J gave up 5 bases, with 19 bases separating them.

At least ten counts were recorded for this clone. The J gene is TRBJ1-2, the V gene TRBV10-3; 7 bases align to TRBD1. Trimming took 6 bases from V and 4 from J; bases not matched to a gene: 5. CDR1 is ENHRY, CDR2 SYGVKD, per germline. The CDR3 is 13 amino acids. The CDR3 reads CAISVGTAYGYTF. DNA for the CDR3: TGTGCCATCAGCGTCGGGACAGCCTATGGCTACACCTTC.

The rearrangement uses TRBV7-2 and TRBJ1-2; TRBD1 agrees at 8 bases. This CDR3 contains 15 residues. The J segment lost 4 bases and the V segment lost 5 bases, leaving 9 bases of the junction unmatched. Germline V gene lookup returns CDR1 SGHTA and CDR2 FQGNSA. CDR3 residues: CASSPGQGVGYGYTF. CDR3 in DNA: TGTGCCAGCAGCCCCGGACAGGGAGTAGGCTATGGCTACACCTTC.

V and J are TRBV6-2 or TRBV6-3 and TRBJ2-7; D unresolved. Germline loops: CDR1 MNHEY, CDR2 SVGEGT. Trimming left V 6 bases short and J 1 base short, with 13 bases between. The CDR3 runs to 14 residues. The CDR3 loop is CASSPDGPSYEQYF. The DNA of the CDR3 is TGTGCCAGCAGCCCGGACGGACCATCCTACGAGCAGTACTTC.

This clone was observed a handful of times. A much larger clone differs by one base, so this may be a read error. Additional DNA sequences in this sample encode the identical CDR3. The chain uses TRBV6-1 and TRBJ2-1; D gene unclear. The CDR3 is 12 amino acids. CDR1 and CDR2 from the germline V gene are MNHNS and SASEGT. V gave up 4 bases and J gave up 6 bases, with 7 bases separating them. Written as DNA, the CDR3 is TGTGCCAGCAGTGCCCGGGTCAATGAGCAGTTCTTC. Translated, it gives CASSARVNEQFF.

V is TRBV12-3 or TRBV12-4 and J is TRBJ2-2; 10 positions match TRBD2. The CDR3 extends over 14 amino acids. V was pared by 10 bases and J by 6 bases, with 8 bases of the junction left unmatched. The CDR3 bases are TGTGCCACAAGCGGGAGGGCCGGGGCCGGGGAGCTGTTTTTT. Translation gives CATSGRAGAGELFF.

This rearrangement joins TRBV28 to TRBJ2-7, with D unclear. The CDR3 runs 14 residues. Germline assignment: CDR1 MDHEN and CDR2 SYDVKM. Trimming removed 2 bases from V and 0 bases from J, with 8 bases in between. In DNA, the CDR3 is TGTGCCAGCAGTTTAACCGGTAACTCCTACGAGCAGTACTTC. Translation gives CASSLTGNSYEQYF.

The chain is built from TRBV6-1 and TRBJ1-2; unclear D gene. This CDR3 has 13 amino acids. V was shortened by 5 bases and J by 4 bases, with 11 bases between the two germline ends. Germline CDR1 and CDR2: MNHNS and SASEGT. This chain's CDR3 is CASSRQALYGYTF. DNA for the CDR3: TGTGCCAGCAGTCGACAAGCCCTCTATGGCTACACCTTC.